A selection of T cell receptor beta chains follows, all from one sample in a study of blood T cell repertoires in COVID-19. This table comes from immunoSEQ multiplex PCR, and its TCRdb copy is limited to in-frame clones, with some not included. Of about 400,000 clones detected, about 90% appear once; the ten largest clones hold roughly 1.8%. The source material was PBMCs or T cells enriched from blood (not recorded which). These receptors all come from a woman aged 18-29 years with acute COVID-19. Both conserved end residues are part of each CDR3. Fields, in order: clone size, J gene, V gene, D gene, CDR3 protein, CDR3 DNA. A D gene is named only where the DNA matches it firmly. A row's size may be missing; if present it is once, few, many or a size class.

clone size: .
J gene: TRBJ2-7
V gene: TRBV7-3
D gene: TRBD1
CDR3 protein: CASSSGQGKNEQYF
CDR3 DNA: TGTGCCAGCAGCTCGGGACAGGGGAAGAACGAGCAGTACTTC

clone size: .
J gene: TRBJ2-1
V gene: TRBV28
D gene: TRBD2
CDR3 protein: CASSLMVAGVHNEQFF
CDR3 DNA: TGTGCCAGCAGTTTAATGGTAGCGGGAGTTCACAATGAGCAGTTCTTC

clone size: .
J gene: TRBJ1-5
V gene: TRBV2
D gene: .
CDR3 protein: CASRQGNSNQPQHF
CDR3 DNA: TGTGCCAGCAGACAGGGTAATAGCAATCAGCCCCAGCATTTT

clone size: .
J gene: TRBJ1-2
V gene: TRBV7-9
D gene: .
CDR3 protein: CASSLGEFYGYTF
CDR3 DNA: TGTGCCAGCAGTTTAGGAGAGTTCTATGGCTACACCTTC

clone size: .
J gene: TRBJ2-7
V gene: TRBV30
D gene: TRBD2
CDR3 protein: CACFGRPSYEQYF
CDR3 DNA: TGTGCCTGTTTCGGGAGGCCCTCCTACGAGCAGTACTTC

clone size: .
J gene: TRBJ1-4
V gene: TRBV5-5
D gene: .
CDR3 protein: CASSPFRSTNEKLFF
CDR3 DNA: TGTGCCAGCAGCCCTTTTCGGTCAACTAATGAAAAACTGTTTTTT

clone size: .
J gene: TRBJ1-5
V gene: TRBV30
D gene: .
CDR3 protein: CAWSVIRGLGARQPQHF
CDR3 DNA: TGTGCCTGGAGTGTAATTCGTGGATTGGGAGCAAGGCAGCCCCAGCATTTT

clone size: once
J gene: TRBJ2-7
V gene: TRBV5-1
D gene: .
CDR3 protein: CASREGPTLIRGYEQYF
CDR3 DNA: TGCGCCAGCAGGGAGGGGCCTACCTTGATACGGGGCTACGAGCAGTACTTC

clone size: .
J gene: TRBJ2-1
V gene: TRBV29-1
D gene: TRBD1
CDR3 protein: CSARDRGYNEQFF
CDR3 DNA: TGCAGCGCAAGGGACAGGGGCTACAATGAGCAGTTCTTC

clone size: .
J gene: TRBJ2-3
V gene: TRBV6-6
D gene: TRBD1
CDR3 protein: CASSYGGQGITDTQYF
CDR3 DNA: TGTGCCAGCAGTTACGGAGGACAGGGGATCACAGATACGCAGTATTTT

clone size: .
J gene: TRBJ1-1
V gene: TRBV29-1
D gene: .
CDR3 protein: CSVGKRRGGTEAFF
CDR3 DNA: TGCAGCGTGGGAAAGAGGAGGGGGGGCACTGAAGCTTTCTTT

clone size: .
J gene: TRBJ1-5
V gene: TRBV6-1
D gene: TRBD1
CDR3 protein: CASSKGQRNQPQHF
CDR3 DNA: TGTGCCAGCAGCAAGGGACAGCGCAATCAGCCCCAGCATTTT

clone size: .
J gene: TRBJ1-2
V gene: TRBV19
D gene: TRBD1
CDR3 protein: CASIGTGFLEYYGYTF
CDR3 DNA: TGTGCCAGTATTGGGACAGGCTTTTTGGAGTACTATGGCTACACCTTC

clone size: .
J gene: TRBJ1-5
V gene: TRBV18
D gene: .
CDR3 protein: CASSPSAGVQPQHF
CDR3 DNA: TGTGCCAGCTCACCGTCTGCGGGGGTTCAGCCCCAGCATTTT

clone size: .
J gene: TRBJ2-1
V gene: TRBV7-9
D gene: TRBD2
CDR3 protein: CASSFGTRPYNEQFF
CDR3 DNA: TGTGCCAGCAGCTTCGGGACTAGGCCCTACAATGAGCAGTTCTTC

clone size: .
J gene: TRBJ2-1
V gene: TRBV16
D gene: .
CDR3 protein: CASSHSSHNEQFF
CDR3 DNA: TGTGCCAGCAGCCATTCAAGCCACAATGAGCAGTTCTTC

clone size: .
J gene: TRBJ2-3
V gene: TRBV5-8
D gene: TRBD1
CDR3 protein: CASSPGRDSSSTDTQYF
CDR3 DNA: TGTGCCAGCAGCCCAGGACGGGACAGCTCTAGCACAGATACGCAGTATTTT

clone size: .
J gene: TRBJ1-5
V gene: TRBV6-2/TRBV6-3
D gene: .
CDR3 protein: CASSSRPGDGNQPQHF
CDR3 DNA: TGTGCCAGCAGTTCCCGGCCCGGGGATGGCAATCAGCCCCAGCATTTT

clone size: .
J gene: TRBJ1-4
V gene: TRBV19
D gene: .
CDR3 protein: CASSPTGSPNEKLFF
CDR3 DNA: TGTGCCAGTAGCCCCACCGGGTCTCCTAATGAAAAACTGTTTTTT

clone size: .
J gene: TRBJ2-3
V gene: TRBV11-3
D gene: TRBD1
CDR3 protein: CASSPGDRGQTTDTQYF
CDR3 DNA: TGTGCCAGCAGCCCTGGGGACAGGGGCCAAACGACAGATACGCAGTATTTT

clone size: .
J gene: TRBJ1-1
V gene: TRBV4-1
D gene: .
CDR3 protein: CASSQEAGTGVAFF
CDR3 DNA: TGCGCCAGCAGCCAAGAAGCGGGTACCGGGGTGGCTTTCTTT

clone size: .
J gene: TRBJ1-6
V gene: TRBV7-9
D gene: .
CDR3 protein: CASSLSTANNSPLHF
CDR3 DNA: TGTGCCAGCAGCTTAAGTACAGCTAATAATTCACCCCTCCACTTT

clone size: few
J gene: TRBJ2-3
V gene: TRBV5-1
D gene: TRBD1
CDR3 protein: CASGDRNTDTQYF
CDR3 DNA: TGCGCCAGCGGGGACAGGAACACAGATACGCAGTATTTT

clone size: .
J gene: TRBJ2-6
V gene: TRBV18
D gene: .
CDR3 protein: CASSPRLLNPTAGANVLTF
CDR3 DNA: TGTGCCAGCTCACCACGTCTTCTGAACCCCACGGCTGGGGCCAACGTCCTGACTTTC

clone size: .
J gene: TRBJ1-5
V gene: TRBV7-9
D gene: .
CDR3 protein: CASSRGQHSNQPQHF
CDR3 DNA: TGTGCCAGCAGCCGAGGACAGCATAGCAATCAGCCCCAGCATTTT

clone size: .
J gene: TRBJ1-5
V gene: TRBV7-8
D gene: .
CDR3 protein: CASSSQGRRGNQPQHF
CDR3 DNA: TGTGCCAGCAGCTCCCAGGGGCGTCGCGGCAATCAGCCCCAGCATTTT

clone size: .
J gene: TRBJ2-7
V gene: TRBV10-1
D gene: .
CDR3 protein: CASSAGNGQYF
CDR3 DNA: TGCGCCAGCAGTGCCGGGAATGGGCAGTACTTC

clone size: .
J gene: TRBJ1-5
V gene: TRBV19
D gene: TRBD1
CDR3 protein: CASSKWTGGNSNQPQHF
CDR3 DNA: TGTGCCAGTAGTAAGTGGACAGGGGGAAATAGCAATCAGCCCCAGCATTTT

clone size: .
J gene: TRBJ1-1
V gene: TRBV3-1/TRBV3-2
D gene: TRBD1
CDR3 protein: CASSLQGSWTEAFF
CDR3 DNA: TGTGCCAGCAGCTTACAGGGGAGTTGGACTGAAGCTTTCTTT

clone size: .
J gene: TRBJ2-1
V gene: TRBV7-9
D gene: .
CDR3 protein: CASSLTRDLNNEQFF
CDR3 DNA: TGTGCCAGCAGCTTAACCCGGGACTTAAACAATGAGCAGTTCTTC

clone size: once
J gene: TRBJ2-6
V gene: TRBV29-1
D gene: .
CDR3 protein: CSAIIQALSGANVLTF
CDR3 DNA: TGCAGCGCCATTATACAGGCCCTCTCTGGGGCCAACGTCCTGACTTTC